This T cell receptor beta chain appears in the sequencing data of a study of immune cell composition in non-small cell lung cancer. Germline V gene sequence: CDR1 SGHTA, CDR2 FQGNSA. The CDR3 covers 15 residues. V lost 5 bases and J lost 0; bases outside the gene matches: 1. Repertoires were generated with immunoSEQ multiplex PCR, while TCRdb's copy carries only in-frame clones and drops some. The sample has about 11,000 clones, over 55% seen once. This receptor was identified in a human donor with non-small cell lung cancer. The V call is TRBV7-2, the J call TRBJ2-1; TRBD2 agrees at 10 bases. The sample consisted of lung tumor tissue. CDR3 residues: CASSPSGSSYNEQFF. CDR3 nucleotide sequence: TGTGCCAGCAGCCCTAGCGGGAGCTCCTACAATGAGCAGTTCTTC.